The rows below give T cell receptor beta chains drawn from one sample of a study of cytomegalovirus exposure and HLA in healthy donors. TCRdb's table, derived via immunoSEQ multiplex PCR, lists solely in-frame clones and lacks some. Across roughly 88,000 clones, the top ten clones capture 15% of the sample. The material sequenced was PBMCs. The receptors derive from a man aged 50 to 59 in good health and CMV-seropositive. Both conserved end residues are trimmed from each CDR3.

J gene,V gene,CDR3 protein
TRBJ1-1,TRBV20-1,SAREAEAF
TRBJ1-1,TRBV5-1,ASSLTGLTEAF
TRBJ1-4,TRBV6-5,ASRSWADEKLF
TRBJ2-5,TRBV7-9,ASSPSGKETQY
TRBJ2-3,TRBV5-4,ASSLGRDRSTDTQY
TRBJ1-2,TRBV7-2,ASSESPYYGYT
TRBJ1-1,TRBV5-1,ASSFGGTVNTEAF
TRBJ2-7,TRBV9,ASSVDPGQYRYEQY
TRBJ2-1,TRBV30,AWSVPSGDQF
TRBJ2-1,TRBV10-2,ASWAINEQF
TRBJ2-5,TRBV25-1,ASSEWQTQY
TRBJ2-3,TRBV4-2,ASSQDQTDTQY
TRBJ1-1,TRBV9,ASSVEPFGTEAF
TRBJ2-7,TRBV5-6,ASSYLSRASEQY
TRBJ2-6,TRBV18,ASSPSTGTGANVLT
TRBJ2-4,TRBV28,ASTDRGRGSGYNIQY
TRBJ2-7,TRBV18,ASSPVASGFSYEQY
TRBJ1-2,TRBV6-1,ASSERTGGYGYT
TRBJ1-1,TRBV7-2,ASSLGTANTEAF
TRBJ1-4,TRBV12-5,ASGLGTGSLEKLF
TRBJ2-3,TRBV7-9,ASSPKLGQGSDTQY
TRBJ1-3,TRBV19,ASSMGQAGIPGNTIY
TRBJ1-5,TRBV6-5,ASKDWRYSNQPQH
TRBJ1-2,TRBV28,ASSLSYGYT
TRBJ1-2,TRBV7-9,ASSSGYEGYT
TRBJ2-5,TRBV5-4,ASSLVLAGKQETQY
TRBJ1-1,TRBV18,ASSPQGGRTEAF
TRBJ2-1,TRBV5-1,ASIQTPDYNEQF
TRBJ2-5,TRBV29-1,SVGTSGHQETQY
TRBJ2-1,TRBV9,ASREGLAGGREQF
TRBJ2-7,TRBV18,ASSRDRSYEQY
TRBJ1-2,TRBV5-4,ASSLGPTGQVGGYT